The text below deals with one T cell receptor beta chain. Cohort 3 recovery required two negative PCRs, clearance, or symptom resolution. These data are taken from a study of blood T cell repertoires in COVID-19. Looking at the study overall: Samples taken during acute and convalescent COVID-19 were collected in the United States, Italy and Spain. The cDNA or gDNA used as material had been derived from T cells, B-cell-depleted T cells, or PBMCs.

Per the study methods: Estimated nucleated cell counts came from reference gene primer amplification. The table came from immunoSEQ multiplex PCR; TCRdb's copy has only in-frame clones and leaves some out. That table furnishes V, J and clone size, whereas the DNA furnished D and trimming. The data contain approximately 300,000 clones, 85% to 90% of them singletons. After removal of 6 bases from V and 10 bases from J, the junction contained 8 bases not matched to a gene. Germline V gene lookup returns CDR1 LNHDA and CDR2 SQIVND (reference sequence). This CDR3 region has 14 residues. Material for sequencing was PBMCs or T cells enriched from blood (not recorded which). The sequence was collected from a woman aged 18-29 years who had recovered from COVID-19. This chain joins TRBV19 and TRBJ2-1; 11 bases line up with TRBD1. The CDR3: CASSKRTGGFEQFF. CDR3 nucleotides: TGTGCCAGTAGCAAACGGACAGGGGGCTTCGAGCAGTTCTTC.